This T cell receptor (beta chain) was found in a study of identical twins. The V gene's germline CDR1 is SGHAT and CDR2 FQDESV (reference sequence). V shed 5 bases and J 5 bases; nucleotides not matched to a gene: 19. This CDR3 contains 19 residues. This clonotype turned up a few times. TCRdb reprocessed the 5' RACE reads via MiXCR and lists one record per CDR3 protein. Among a few hundred thousand distinct CDR3 sequences listed, more than 8% were seen once. This sample also belongs to another study, concerning yellow fever vaccine responses in identical twins.

The rearrangement joins TRBV11-1 to TRBJ2-3; TRBD2 aligns across 10 bases. This TCR was recovered from a woman between 18 and 29 years old in good health. Input material: CD8+ T cells sorted from blood. CDR3 sequence reads: CASSLTLRGLAGEEDTQYF. CDR3 DNA sequence: TGTGCCAGCAGCCTAACTCTCCGGGGGCTAGCGGGAGAAGAAGATACGCAGTATTTT.